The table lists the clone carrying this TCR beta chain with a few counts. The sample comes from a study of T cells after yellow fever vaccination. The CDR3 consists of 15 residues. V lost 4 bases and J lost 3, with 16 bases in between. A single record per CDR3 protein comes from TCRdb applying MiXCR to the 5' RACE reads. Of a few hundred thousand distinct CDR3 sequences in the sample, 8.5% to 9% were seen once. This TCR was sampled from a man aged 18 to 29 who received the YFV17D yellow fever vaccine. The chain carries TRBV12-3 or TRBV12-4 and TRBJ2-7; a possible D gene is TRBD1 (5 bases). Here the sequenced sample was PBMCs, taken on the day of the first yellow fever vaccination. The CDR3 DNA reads TGTGCCAGCAGTTCGATCCAGACAGTCTTCTACGAGCAGTACTTC. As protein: CASSSIQTVFYEQYF.